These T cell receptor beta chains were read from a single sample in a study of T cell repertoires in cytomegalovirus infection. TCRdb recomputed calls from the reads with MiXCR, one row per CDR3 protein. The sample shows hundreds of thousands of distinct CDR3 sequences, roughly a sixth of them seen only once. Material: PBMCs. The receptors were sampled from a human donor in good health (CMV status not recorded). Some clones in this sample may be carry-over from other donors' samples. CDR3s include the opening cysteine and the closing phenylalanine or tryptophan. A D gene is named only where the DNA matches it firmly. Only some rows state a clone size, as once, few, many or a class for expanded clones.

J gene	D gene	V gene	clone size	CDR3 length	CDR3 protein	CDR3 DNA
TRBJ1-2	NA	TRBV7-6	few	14	CASSLLRGLAGYTF	TGTGCCAGCAGCCTGCTCAGGGGACTGGCTGGCTACACCTTC
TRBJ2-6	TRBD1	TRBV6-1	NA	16	CASSRDRGTGANVLTF	TGTGCCAGCAGTAGGGACAGGGGAACTGGGGCCAACGTCCTGACTTTC
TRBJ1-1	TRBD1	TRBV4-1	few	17	CASSQGGRGRGDTEAFF	TGCGCCAGCAGCCAAGGCGGCAGGGGGCGCGGAGACACTGAAGCTTTCTTT
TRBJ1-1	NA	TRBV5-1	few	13	CASYDSFDTEAFF	TGCGCCAGTTACGACAGTTTCGACACTGAAGCTTTCTTT
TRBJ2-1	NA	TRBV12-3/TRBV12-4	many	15	CASSPRGVRNNEQFF	TGTGCCAGCAGTCCCAGGGGCGTCCGGAACAATGAGCAGTTCTTC
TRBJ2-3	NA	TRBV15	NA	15	CATSRPAESTDTQYF	TGTGCCACCAGCAGGCCGGCGGAAAGCACAGATACGCAGTATTTT
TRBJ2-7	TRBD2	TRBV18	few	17	CASSPPTSGEGSYEQYF	TGTGCCAGCTCACCCCCCACTAGCGGGGAAGGTTCCTACGAGCAGTACTTC
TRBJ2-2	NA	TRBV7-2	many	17	CASSLPLRGRGTGELFF	TGTGCCAGCAGCTTACCACTTCGGGGGCGGGGTACCGGGGAGCTGTTTTTT
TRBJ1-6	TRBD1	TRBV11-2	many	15	CASSLGRDRRTPLHF	TGTGCCAGCAGCTTAGGACGGGACAGGCGGACACCCCTCCACTTT
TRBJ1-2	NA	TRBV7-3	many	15	CASSLGADFLESYTF	TGTGCCAGCAGCTTAGGGGCAGACTTCTTGGAGAGCTACACCTTC
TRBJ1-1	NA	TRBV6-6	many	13	CASHWGPNTEAFF	TGTGCCAGCCACTGGGGCCCCAACACTGAAGCTTTCTTT
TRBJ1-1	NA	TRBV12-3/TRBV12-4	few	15	CASSPAGTPNTEAFF	TGTGCCAGCAGTCCGGCCGGGACCCCAAACACTGAAGCTTTCTTT
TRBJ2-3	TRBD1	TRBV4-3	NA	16	CASSQVQTGGTDTQYF	TGCGCCAGCAGCCAAGTCCAGACAGGGGGGACAGATACGCAGTATTTT
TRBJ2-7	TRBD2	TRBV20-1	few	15	CSAKSGGAGIDEQYF	TGCAGTGCCAAAAGCGGGGGGGCTGGGATCGACGAGCAGTACTTC
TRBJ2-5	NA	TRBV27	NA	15	CASSLGVPVQETQYF	TGTGCCAGCAGTTTGGGGGTTCCCGTCCAAGAGACCCAGTACTTC
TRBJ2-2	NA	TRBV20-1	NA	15	CSATGGGRNTGELFF	TGCAGTGCTACCGGAGGGGGCCGCAACACCGGGGAGCTGTTTTTT
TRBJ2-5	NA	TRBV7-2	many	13	CASSLVDLETQYF	TGTGCCAGCAGCTTAGTGGACCTGGAGACCCAGTACTTC
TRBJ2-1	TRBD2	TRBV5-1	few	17	CASSLGTSGVSYNEQFF	TGCGCCAGCAGCTTAGGGACTAGCGGGGTCTCCTACAATGAGCAGTTCTTC
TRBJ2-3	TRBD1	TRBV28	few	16	CASRETWTGSTDTQYF	TGTGCCAGCAGGGAGACATGGACAGGGAGCACAGATACGCAGTATTTT
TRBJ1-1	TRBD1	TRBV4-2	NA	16	CASSQDPGQGYTEAFF	TGTGCCAGCAGCCAAGATCCGGGACAGGGGTACACTGAAGCTTTCTTT
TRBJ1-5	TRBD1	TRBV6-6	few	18	CASSYSIGTGIGNQPQHF	TGTGCCAGCAGTTACTCGATTGGGACAGGGATAGGCAATCAGCCCCAGCATTTT
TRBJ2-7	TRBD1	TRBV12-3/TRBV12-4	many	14	CASSSLITGAEQYF	TGTGCCAGCAGTTCCCTGATAACAGGGGCCGAGCAGTACTTC
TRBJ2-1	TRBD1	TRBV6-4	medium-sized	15	CASSETGTGFNEQFF	TGTGCCAGCAGTGAGACCGGGACAGGGTTTAATGAGCAGTTCTTC
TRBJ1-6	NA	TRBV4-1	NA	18	CASSQNPGQGSYNSPLHF	TGCGCCAGCAGCCAGAACCCGGGACAAGGATCGTATAATTCACCCCTCCACTTT
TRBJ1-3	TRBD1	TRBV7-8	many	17	CASSLGTGGLSGNTIYF	TGTGCCAGCAGCTTGGGGACAGGGGGACTCTCTGGAAACACCATATATTTT
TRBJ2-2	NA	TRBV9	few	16	CASSVEGQPYTGELFF	TGTGCCAGCAGCGTAGAGGGGCAGCCTTACACCGGGGAGCTGTTTTTT
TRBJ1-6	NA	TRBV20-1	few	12	CSAVGGNSPLHF	TGCAGTGCTGTGGGGGGTAATTCACCCCTCCACTTT
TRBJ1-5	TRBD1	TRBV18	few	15	CASSLGTGGAQPQHF	TGTGCCAGCTCACTTGGGACAGGGGGAGCCCAGCCCCAGCATTTT
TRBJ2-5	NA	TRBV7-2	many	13	CASSFGDRETQYF	TGTGCCAGCAGCTTCGGGGACCGGGAGACCCAGTACTTC
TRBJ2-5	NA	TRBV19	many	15	CASSTNRGAGETQYF	TGTGCCAGTAGTACCAACCGGGGGGCGGGAGAGACCCAGTACTTC
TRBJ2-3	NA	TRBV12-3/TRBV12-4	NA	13	CASSAGATDTQYF	TGTGCCAGCAGCGCGGGGGCGACAGATACGCAGTATTTT
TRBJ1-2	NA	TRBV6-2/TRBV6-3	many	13	CASRLDSTVGYTF	TGTGCCAGCAGGTTAGACAGCACGGTTGGCTACACCTTC
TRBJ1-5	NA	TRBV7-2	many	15	CASSLGTGLNQPQHF	TGTGCCAGCAGCTTAGGCACGGGATTAAATCAGCCCCAGCATTTT
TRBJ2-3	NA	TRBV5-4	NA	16	CASSKSSSPDTDTQYF	TGTGCCAGCAGCAAAAGCTCCAGTCCCGACACAGATACGCAGTATTTT
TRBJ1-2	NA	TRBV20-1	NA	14	CSIIAGVVDYGYTF	TGCAGTATCATTGCTGGGGTAGTAGACTATGGCTACACCTTC
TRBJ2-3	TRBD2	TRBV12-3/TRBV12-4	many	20	CASSNRGLAGGSPTTDTQYF	TGTGCCAGCAGCAACCGGGGACTAGCGGGGGGCTCCCCCACCACAGATACGCAGTATTTT
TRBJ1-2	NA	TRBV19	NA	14	CASSIHSENYGYTF	TGTGCCAGTAGTATTCACTCGGAGAACTATGGCTACACCTTC
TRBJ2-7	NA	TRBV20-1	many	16	CSARLPGRRVSYEQYF	TGCAGTGCTAGACTTCCAGGACGGCGGGTCAGCTACGAGCAGTACTTC
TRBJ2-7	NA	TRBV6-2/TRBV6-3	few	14	CASSKVVGGYEQYF	TGTGCCAGCAGCAAAGTCGTAGGGGGGTACGAGCAGTACTTC
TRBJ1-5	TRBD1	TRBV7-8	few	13	CASSSDRAQPQHF	TGTGCCAGCAGCTCCGACAGGGCCCAGCCCCAGCATTTT
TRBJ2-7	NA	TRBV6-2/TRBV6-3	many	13	CASSYPGGLEQYF	TGTGCCAGCAGTTACCCCGGGGGACTCGAGCAGTACTTC
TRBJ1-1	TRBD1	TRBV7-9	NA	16	CASSSEKGGWSTEAFF	TGTGCCAGCAGCTCAGAGAAAGGGGGCTGGAGCACTGAAGCTTTCTTT
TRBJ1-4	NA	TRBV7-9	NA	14	CASSRPEGKEKLFF	TGTGCCAGCAGCAGACCTGAGGGAAAGGAAAAACTGTTTTTT
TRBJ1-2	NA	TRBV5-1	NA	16	CASSLLGSIANYGYTF	TGCGCCAGCAGCTTGCTCGGATCAATAGCTAACTATGGCTACACCTTC
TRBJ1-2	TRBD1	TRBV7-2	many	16	CASSLGGTGGSYGYTF	TGTGCCAGCAGCTTAGGGGGGACAGGGGGGAGCTATGGCTACACCTTC
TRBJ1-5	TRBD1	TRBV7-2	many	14	CASSLQGSSQPQHF	TGTGCCAGCAGCCTACAGGGGTCGAGTCAGCCCCAGCATTTT
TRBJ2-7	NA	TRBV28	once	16	CASSLSSAGGEYEQYF	TGTGCCAGCAGTTTATCTTCGGCAGGAGGGGAGTACGAGCAGTACTTC
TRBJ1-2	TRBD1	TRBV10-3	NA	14	CAIQGGRDSYGYTF	TGTGCCATCCAAGGGGGCAGGGACAGTTATGGCTACACCTTC
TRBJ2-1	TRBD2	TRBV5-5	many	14	CASSLGGLSGEQFF	TGTGCCAGCAGCTTGGGGGGACTATCGGGTGAGCAGTTCTTC
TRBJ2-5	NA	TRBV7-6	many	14	CASSFQDSQETQYF	TGTGCCAGCAGCTTTCAAGACAGCCAAGAGACCCAGTACTTC
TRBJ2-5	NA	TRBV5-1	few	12	CASSLDMETQYF	TGCGCCAGCAGCTTGGACATGGAGACCCAGTACTTC
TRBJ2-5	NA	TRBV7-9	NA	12	CASSAGEETQYF	TGTGCCAGCAGTGCAGGGGAAGAGACCCAGTACTTC
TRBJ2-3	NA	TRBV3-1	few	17	CASSQGLGGTSTDTQYF	TGTGCCAGCAGCCAAGGGCTGGGGGGAACTAGCACAGATACGCAGTATTTT
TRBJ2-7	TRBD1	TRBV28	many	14	CASSRDRVPYEQYF	TGTGCCAGCAGCCGGGACAGGGTCCCCTACGAGCAGTACTTC
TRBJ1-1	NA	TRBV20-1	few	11	CSAPLSDEAFF	TGCAGTGCCCCTCTTTCGGACGAAGCTTTCTTT
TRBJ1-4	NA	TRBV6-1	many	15	CASSDYSPTNEKLFF	TGTGCCAGCAGCGATTACAGCCCAACTAATGAAAAACTGTTTTTT
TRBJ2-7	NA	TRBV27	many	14	CASSLSNVGYEQYF	TGTGCCAGCAGTTTATCGAACGTCGGCTACGAGCAGTACTTC
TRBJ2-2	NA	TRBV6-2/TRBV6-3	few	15	CASSYGRWNTGELFF	TGTGCCAGCAGTTACGGCAGGTGGAACACCGGGGAGCTGTTTTTT
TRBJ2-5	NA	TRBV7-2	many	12	CASSHIQETQYF	TGTGCCAGCAGCCATATCCAAGAGACCCAGTACTTC
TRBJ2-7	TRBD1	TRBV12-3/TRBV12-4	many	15	CASSLDRGSSYEQYF	TGTGCCAGCAGTTTGGACAGGGGAAGCTCCTACGAGCAGTACTTC